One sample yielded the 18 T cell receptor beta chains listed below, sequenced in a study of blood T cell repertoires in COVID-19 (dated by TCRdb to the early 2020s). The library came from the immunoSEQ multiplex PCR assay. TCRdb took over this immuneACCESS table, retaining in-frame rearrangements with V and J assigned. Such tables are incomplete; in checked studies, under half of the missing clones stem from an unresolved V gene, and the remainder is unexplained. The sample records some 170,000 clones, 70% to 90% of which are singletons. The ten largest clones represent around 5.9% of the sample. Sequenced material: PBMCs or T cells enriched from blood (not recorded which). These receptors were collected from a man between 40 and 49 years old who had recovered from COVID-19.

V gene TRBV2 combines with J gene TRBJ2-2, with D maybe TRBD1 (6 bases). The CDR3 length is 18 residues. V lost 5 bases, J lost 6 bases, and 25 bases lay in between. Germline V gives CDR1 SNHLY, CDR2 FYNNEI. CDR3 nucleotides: TGTGCCAGCAGTCCCCAATGGGCAGGGGAAATTGAGCCCGGGGAGCTGTTTTTT. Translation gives CASSPQWAGEIEPGELFF.

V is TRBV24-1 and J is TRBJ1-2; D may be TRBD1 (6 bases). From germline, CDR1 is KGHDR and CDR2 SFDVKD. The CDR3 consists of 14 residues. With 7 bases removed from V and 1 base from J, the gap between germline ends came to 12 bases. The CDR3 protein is CATSAGQYNYGYTF. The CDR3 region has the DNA TGTGCCACCAGCGCTGGACAGTATAACTATGGCTACACCTTC.

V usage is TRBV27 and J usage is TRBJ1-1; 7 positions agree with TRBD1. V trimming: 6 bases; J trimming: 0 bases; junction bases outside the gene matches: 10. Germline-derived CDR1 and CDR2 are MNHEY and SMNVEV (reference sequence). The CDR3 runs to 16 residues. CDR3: CASSFQGEIMNTEAFF. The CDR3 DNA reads TGTGCCAGCAGCTTCCAGGGGGAAATTATGAACACTGAAGCTTTCTTT.

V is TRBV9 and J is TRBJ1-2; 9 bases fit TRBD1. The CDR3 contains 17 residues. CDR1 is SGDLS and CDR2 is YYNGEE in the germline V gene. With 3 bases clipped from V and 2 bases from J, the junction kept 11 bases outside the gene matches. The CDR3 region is CASSASFPGQGNYGYTF. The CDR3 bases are TGTGCCAGCAGCGCCTCCTTCCCAGGACAGGGGAACTATGGCTACACCTTC.

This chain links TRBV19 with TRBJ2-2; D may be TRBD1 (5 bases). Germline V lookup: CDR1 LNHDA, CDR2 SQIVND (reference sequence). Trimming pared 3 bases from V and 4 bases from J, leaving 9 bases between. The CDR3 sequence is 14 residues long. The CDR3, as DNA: TGTGCCAGTAGTATGGCGACAGTCACCGGGGAGCTGTTTTTT. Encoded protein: CASSMATVTGELFF.

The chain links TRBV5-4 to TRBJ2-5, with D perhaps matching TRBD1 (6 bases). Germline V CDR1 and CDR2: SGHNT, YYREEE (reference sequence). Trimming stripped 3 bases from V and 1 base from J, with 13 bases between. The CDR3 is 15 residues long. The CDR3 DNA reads TGTGCCAGCAGCTCCCAGGTGGGGGCCCAAGAGACCCAGTACTTC. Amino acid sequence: CASSSQVGAQETQYF.

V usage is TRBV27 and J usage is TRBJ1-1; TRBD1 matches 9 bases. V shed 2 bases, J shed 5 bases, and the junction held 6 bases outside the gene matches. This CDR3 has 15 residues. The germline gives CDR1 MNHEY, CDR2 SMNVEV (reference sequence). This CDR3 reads CASSLGGQGWTEAFF. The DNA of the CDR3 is TGTGCCAGCAGTTTAGGGGGACAGGGATGGACTGAAGCTTTCTTT.

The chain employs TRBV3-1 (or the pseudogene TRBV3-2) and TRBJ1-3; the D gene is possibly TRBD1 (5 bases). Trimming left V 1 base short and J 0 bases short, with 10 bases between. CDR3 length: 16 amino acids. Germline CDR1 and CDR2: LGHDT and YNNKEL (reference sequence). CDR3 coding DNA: TGTGCCAGCAGCCAAGGACAGCTATTCTCTGGAAACACCATATATTTT. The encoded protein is CASSQGQLFSGNTIYF.

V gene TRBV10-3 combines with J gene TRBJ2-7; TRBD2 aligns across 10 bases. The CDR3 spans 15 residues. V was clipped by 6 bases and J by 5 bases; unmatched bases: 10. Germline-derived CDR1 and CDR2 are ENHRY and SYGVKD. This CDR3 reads CAISKIAGGTHEQYF. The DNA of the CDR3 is TGTGCCATCAGCAAGATAGCGGGGGGTACCCACGAGCAGTACTTC.

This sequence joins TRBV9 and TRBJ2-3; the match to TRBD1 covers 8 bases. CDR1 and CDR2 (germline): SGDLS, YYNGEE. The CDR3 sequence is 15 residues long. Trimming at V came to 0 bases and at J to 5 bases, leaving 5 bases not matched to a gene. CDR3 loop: CASSVAGQVQDTQYF. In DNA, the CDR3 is TGTGCCAGCAGCGTAGCGGGACAGGTCCAAGATACGCAGTATTTT.

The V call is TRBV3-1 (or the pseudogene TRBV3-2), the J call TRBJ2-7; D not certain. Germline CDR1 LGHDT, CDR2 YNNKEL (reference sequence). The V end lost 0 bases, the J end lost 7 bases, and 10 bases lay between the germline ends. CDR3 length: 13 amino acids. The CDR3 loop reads CASSQESVREQYF. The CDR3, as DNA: TGTGCCAGCAGCCAAGAATCGGTTCGAGAGCAGTACTTC.

The CDR3 DNA reads TGTGCCAGCAGTTTTATGGCAGGGGTAAGGACTGAAGCTTTCTTT. It specifies CASSFMAGVRTEAFF. The V call is TRBV6-5, the J call TRBJ1-1; D perhaps matches TRBD1 (6 bases). V lost 4 bases, J lost 5 bases, and 17 bases lay in between. Germline CDR1 MNHEY, CDR2 SVGAGI. This CDR3 comprises 15 residues.

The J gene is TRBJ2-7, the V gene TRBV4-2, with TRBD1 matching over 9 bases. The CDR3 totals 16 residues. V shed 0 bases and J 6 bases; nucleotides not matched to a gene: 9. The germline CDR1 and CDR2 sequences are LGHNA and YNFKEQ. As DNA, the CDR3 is TGTGCCAGCAGCCAAGATTCCGGACAGGGGTGGAGCGAGCAGTACTTC. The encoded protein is CASSQDSGQGWSEQYF.

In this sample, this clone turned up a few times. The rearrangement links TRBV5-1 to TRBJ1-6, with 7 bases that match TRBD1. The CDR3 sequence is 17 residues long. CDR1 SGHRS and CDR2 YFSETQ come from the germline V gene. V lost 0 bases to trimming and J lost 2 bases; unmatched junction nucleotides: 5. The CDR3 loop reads CASSLETRGAYNSPLHF. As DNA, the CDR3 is TGCGCCAGCAGCTTGGAAACCAGGGGGGCCTATAATTCACCCCTCCACTTT.

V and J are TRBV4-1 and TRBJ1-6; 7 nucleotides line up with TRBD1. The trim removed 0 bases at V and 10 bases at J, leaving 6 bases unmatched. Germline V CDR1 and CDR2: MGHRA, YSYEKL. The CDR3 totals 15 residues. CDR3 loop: CASSQDTTGRSPLHF. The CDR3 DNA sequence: TGCGCCAGCAGCCAAGACACGACAGGGAGATCACCCCTCCACTTT.

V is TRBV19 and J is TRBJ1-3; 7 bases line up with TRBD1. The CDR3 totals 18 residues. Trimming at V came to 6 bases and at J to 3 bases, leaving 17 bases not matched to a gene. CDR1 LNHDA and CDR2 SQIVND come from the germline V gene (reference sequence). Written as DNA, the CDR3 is TGTGCCAGTAGCTATGGACAGGTCTATTGGATGTTTGGAAACACCATATATTTT. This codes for CASSYGQVYWMFGNTIYF.

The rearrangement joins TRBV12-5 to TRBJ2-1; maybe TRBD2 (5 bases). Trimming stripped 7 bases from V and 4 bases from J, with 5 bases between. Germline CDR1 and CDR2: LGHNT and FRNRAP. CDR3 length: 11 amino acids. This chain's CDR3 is CASAGYNEQFF. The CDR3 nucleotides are TGTGCTAGTGCGGGATACAATGAGCAGTTCTTC. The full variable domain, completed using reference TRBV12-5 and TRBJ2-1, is DARVTQTPRHKVTEMGQEVTMRCQPILGHNTVFWYRQTMMQGLELLAYFRNRAPLDDSGMPKDRFSAEMPDATLATLKIQPSEPRDSAVYFCASAGYNEQFFGPGTRLTVL.

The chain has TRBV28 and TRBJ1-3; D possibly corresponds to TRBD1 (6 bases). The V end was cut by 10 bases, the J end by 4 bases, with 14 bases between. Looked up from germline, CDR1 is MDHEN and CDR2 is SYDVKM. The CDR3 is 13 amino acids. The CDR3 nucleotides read TGTGCCACCCAAGGGACACCGGGAAACACCATATATTTT. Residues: CATQGTPGNTIYF.